This T cell receptor beta chain was observed in a study of shared clonotypes between healthy human individuals. Study in general: Per donor, CD8 memory used one plate, CD8 naive used two, CD4 memory used three and CD4 naive used three.

The method was immunoSEQ multiplex PCR; TCRdb's version includes in-frame clones alone and lacks a portion of them. The sample lists about 1.5 million clones, approximately 98% occurring once. Remarks on this clone: Its antigen is not known.

General observations from the study: Some clonotypes were shared by all four sorted-subset donors, while others were not shared. The non-shared ones had lower generation probabilities than the shared ones.

This CDR3 comprises 17 residues. V trimming: 1 base; J trimming: 6 bases; junction bases outside the gene matches: 10. The V gene's germline CDR1 is SGHRS and CDR2 YFSETQ. Sequenced sample: naive CD4+ T cells sorted from blood. The sample's subset: CD45RA+ positively selected. The chain links TRBV5-1 to TRBJ2-2; 9 bases agree with TRBD2. The clonotype comes from a man younger than 45 in good health. The CDR3 spells CASSLSRGLAGSGELFF. The CDR3 bases are TGCGCCAGCAGCTTGTCGCGGGGACTAGCTGGGTCCGGGGAGCTGTTTTTT. The full variable domain, rest sourced from reference TRBV5-1 and TRBJ2-2, is KAGVTQTPRYLIKTRGQQVTLSCSPISGHRSVSWYQQTPGQGLQFLFEYFSETQRNKGNFPGRFSGRQFSNSRSEMNVSTLELGDSALYLCASSLSRGLAGSGELFFGEGSRLTVL.